This TCR beta chain was captured by sequencing in a study of shared clonotypes between healthy human individuals. Points from the study as a whole: Non-shared clonotypes had lower generation probabilities than those shared by all four donors.

Remarks on this clone: Its specificity is unknown.

Libraries were prepared by immunoSEQ multiplex PCR; TCRdb keeps only in-frame clonotypes and omits some of them. In the table there are hundreds of thousands of clones, 92% of which are singletons. CDR1 and CDR2 from the germline V gene are SSHAT and FNYEAQ (reference sequence). The CDR3 is 14 amino acids. Trimming pared 3 bases from V and 6 bases from J, leaving 12 bases between. The naive CD8 subset, CD45RO-negative cells positively selected for CCR7, excluded terminally differentiated effector memory CD45RA+ cells. Participating donors were healthy, HIV-negative adults free of recent acute infections or vaccinations.

The specimen sequenced was naive CD8+ T cells sorted from blood. The TCR sequence derives from a young man in good health. The chain employs TRBV7-7 and TRBJ2-1, with D hard to call. The CDR3 reads CASSLGGIPNEQFF. CDR3 nucleotide sequence: TGTGCCAGCAGCTTGGGCGGAATACCCAATGAGCAGTTCTTC.